Sequencing of this T cell receptor (beta chain) was carried out in a study of cytomegalovirus exposure and HLA in healthy donors. Study-wide points: One variant, a missense change in DCLRE1C, was linked in a later analysis to TCR beta V- and J-gene trimming. TCR beta sequences reportedly predicted most subjects' HLA-A and HLA-B alleles accurately. It was taken for granted in presence/absence analyses that sequencing depth across donors was roughly uniform.

V shed 4 bases and J shed 4 bases, with 15 bases lying between them. This CDR3 comprises 15 residues. CDR1 and CDR2 from the germline V gene are SGHDT and YYEEEE. A word on this clone: Its specificity is unknown.

The PCR made use of 60 Vbeta and 13 Jbeta primers. Only in-frame clones appear in the TCRdb table, and some are missing; sequencing was by immunoSEQ multiplex PCR. The sample holds about 140,000 clones, roughly four fifths seen once. This chain uses TRBV5-6 with TRBJ1-5; tentatively, D is TRBD1 (6 bases). This TCR derives from a man aged 25 to 40 in good health and CMV-seronegative. Material for sequencing was PBMCs. The CDR3 region has the DNA TGTGCCAGCAGCCGAACCGGGACATCGAATCAGCCCCAGCATTTT. Amino acids: CASSRTGTSNQPQHF.